One sample yielded the 24 T cell receptor beta chains listed below, sequenced in a study of blood T cell repertoires in COVID-19. Profiled with immunoSEQ multiplex PCR; TCRdb holds only in-frame clones, not every one. The profile shows roughly 230,000 clones, 80% to 85% of them singletons. Sequencing was performed on PBMCs or T cells enriched from blood (not recorded which). The receptors stem from a middle-aged man who had recovered from COVID-19.

The gene calls are TRBV10-2 and TRBJ1-2, with D uncertain. The CDR3 has 14 amino acids. The V end was cut by 1 base, the J end by 0 bases, with 6 bases between. Germline values: CDR1 WSHSY, CDR2 SAAADI. Here the CDR3 DNA reads TGCGCCAGCAGTGAGTTAGCCTCTAACTATGGCTACACCTTC. It is translated as CASSELASNYGYTF.

This rearrangement joins TRBV4-1 to TRBJ2-5; 12 bases fit TRBD2. Germline-derived CDR1 and CDR2 are MGHRA and YSYEKL. Unmatched junction bases numbered 10, after V lost 3 bases and J lost 5 bases. This CDR3 contains 17 residues. The CDR3 nucleotides read TGCGCCAGCAGCCAGGCTAGCGGGGGGGCCGGTCTGGAGACCCAGTACTTC. Protein: CASSQASGGAGLETQYF.

The chain is built from TRBV20-1 and TRBJ2-5; 9 positions match TRBD2. CDR1 is DFQATT and CDR2 is SNEGSKA in the germline V gene (reference sequence). The CDR3 has 11 amino acids. The DNA of the CDR3 is TGCAGACTAGCGGGCCAAGAGACCCAGTACTTC. Amino acids: CRLAGQETQYF.

This sequence joins TRBV7-9 and TRBJ1-4; TRBD1 might be the D (6 bases). CDR3 size: 16 residues. V lost 3 bases, J lost 0 bases, and 11 bases lay in between. The germline CDR1 and CDR2 sequences are SEHNR and FQNEAQ (reference sequence). This CDR3 reads CASSFGGSATNEKLFF. CDR3 sequence (DNA): TGTGCCAGCAGCTTTGGGGGCTCTGCAACTAATGAAAAACTGTTTTTT.

The gene calls are TRBV15 and TRBJ2-1; a possible D gene is TRBD2 (6 bases). CDR3 length: 16 residues. V lost 0 bases, J lost 7 bases, and 16 bases lay in between. CDR1 is LNHNV and CDR2 is YYDKDF in the germline V gene (reference sequence). CDR3 region: CATSRDRRGWGNEQFF. In DNA form, the CDR3 reads TGTGCCACCAGCAGAGATCGGCGGGGCTGGGGAAATGAGCAGTTCTTC.

The genes are TRBV2 and TRBJ2-5, with TRBD2 matching over 9 bases. Germline loops: CDR1 SNHLY, CDR2 FYNNEI. V gave up 7 bases and J gave up 5 bases; unmatched junction bases: 8. The CDR3 spans 14 residues. CDR3 nucleotides: TGTGCCAGCATGGGGCTAGCGGGGCTTGAGACCCAGTACTTC. Translating it yields CASMGLAGLETQYF.

The V gene is TRBV5-1, the J gene TRBJ2-3; the match to TRBD2 covers 9 bases. Per the germline V gene, CDR1 is SGHRS and CDR2 is YFSETQ. The CDR3 has 17 residues. V trimming: 0 bases; J trimming: 3 bases; junction bases outside the gene matches: 8. CDR3 in DNA: TGCGCCAGCAGCTTGGGTTCAGCGGGGGGCGGTACAGATACGCAGTATTTT. Protein product: CASSLGSAGGGTDTQYF.

The rearrangement links TRBV19 to TRBJ1-2; tentatively, D is TRBD1 (5 bases). Trimming shortened V by 5 bases and J by 7 bases, and 8 bases separated the two germline ends. Germline assignment: CDR1 LNHDA and CDR2 SQIVND (reference sequence). The CDR3 has 11 amino acids. The CDR3: CASSRGFGYTF. The CDR3 bases are TGTGCCAGTAGTCGGGGGTTTGGCTACACCTTC.

V usage is TRBV9 and J usage is TRBJ2-6, with D unresolved. Germline V gives CDR1 SGDLS, CDR2 YYNGEE. Trimming removed 3 bases from V and 0 bases from J, with 10 bases in between. This CDR3 is 16 amino acids long. This CDR3 is CASSADLNSGANVLTF. The CDR3 DNA follows: TGTGCCAGCAGCGCCGACTTAAACTCTGGGGCCAACGTCCTGACTTTC.

The chain is built from TRBV6-5 and TRBJ2-7; 7 nucleotides agree with TRBD2. CDR1 and CDR2 (germline): MNHEY, SVGAGI. This CDR3 has 16 residues. With 2 bases clipped from V and 0 bases from J, the junction kept 7 bases outside the gene matches. CDR3 sequence (DNA): TGTGCCAGCAGTTACGGTCGGTGGGGGGGCTCCTACGAGCAGTACTTC. Amino acids: CASSYGRWGGSYEQYF.

This clone was found a few times. This chain uses TRBV18 with TRBJ2-2, with 7 bases that match TRBD2. This CDR3 has 15 residues. Germline CDR1 and CDR2: KGHSH and LQKENI. V lost 1 base to trimming and J lost 1 base; unmatched junction nucleotides: 0. The CDR3 nucleotides are TGTGCCAGCTCACCACAGCGGGAGAACACCGGGGAGCTGTTTTTT. Amino acid sequence: CASSPQRENTGELFF.

The V and J genes are TRBV6-2 or TRBV6-3 and TRBJ1-2; no reliable D call. Germline lookup yields CDR1 MNHEY and CDR2 SVGEGT. The CDR3 contains 12 residues. The ends were cut back, 4 bases at V and 8 bases at J, with 11 bases in the middle. CDR3 in amino acids: CASSFLREGYTF. CDR3 DNA: TGTGCCAGCAGTTTTTTAAGGGAGGGCTACACCTTC.

This clone was found once. The chain employs TRBV2 and TRBJ2-7, with TRBD2 matching over 12 bases. Trimming at V came to 6 bases and at J to 7 bases, leaving 7 bases not matched to a gene. The CDR3 has 14 amino acids. Germline values: CDR1 SNHLY, CDR2 FYNNEI. The CDR3 is CASRGLAGGTEQYF. The DNA of the CDR3 is TGTGCCAGCAGGGGTCTAGCGGGAGGGACGGAGCAGTACTTC. Using reference TRBV2 and TRBJ2-7 for the parts outside the CDR3, the full variable domain is EPEVTQTPSHQVTQMGQEVILRCVPISNHLYFYWYRQILGQKVEFLVSFYNNEISEKSEIFDDQFSVERPDGSNFTLKIRSTKLEDSAMYFCASRGLAGGTEQYFGPGTRLTVT.

The V gene is TRBV3-1 (or the pseudogene TRBV3-2), the J gene TRBJ1-5, with a possible D match to TRBD1 (5 bases). Germline-derived CDR1 and CDR2 are LGHDT and YNNKEL (reference sequence). The CDR3 consists of 13 residues. Trimming stripped 8 bases from V and 7 bases from J, with 15 bases between. As DNA, the CDR3 is TGTGCCAGCGGCCCAAGGGGTCAGCAGCCCCAGCATTTT. Protein: CASGPRGQQPQHF.

The chain recombines TRBV18 with TRBJ2-2; 9 bases fit TRBD2. Per germline, CDR1 KGHSH and CDR2 LQKENI. Trimming at V came to 6 bases and at J to 5 bases, leaving 7 bases not matched to a gene. This CDR3 region has 15 residues. CDR3: CASSIAGVETGELFF. The CDR3 region has the DNA TGTGCCAGCTCCATAGCGGGAGTAGAGACCGGGGAGCTGTTTTTT.

This clone has only one observation. The genes are TRBV7-3 and TRBJ2-6; D is undetermined. The V end lost 3 bases, the J end lost 4 bases, and 4 bases lay between the germline ends. This CDR3 contains 13 residues. CDR1 is SGHTA and CDR2 is FQGTGA in the germline V gene. The CDR3 bases are TGTGCCAGCAGCTTCTCCGGGGCCAACGTCCTGACTTTC. This gives the protein CASSFSGANVLTF.

The chain is built from TRBV7-8 and TRBJ1-2; 8 bases line up with TRBD1. Per the germline V gene, CDR1 is SGHVS and CDR2 is FQNEAQ. This CDR3 contains 18 residues. V dropped 2 bases and J dropped 3; count of bases not matched to a gene: 14. CDR3 sequence reads: CASSLTGFLDRVDYGYTF. The DNA of the CDR3 is TGTGCCAGCAGCTTAACGGGATTTCTGGACAGGGTAGACTATGGCTACACCTTC.

The chain carries TRBV2 and TRBJ1-6; D gene uncertain. The CDR3 consists of 15 residues. The germline CDR1 and CDR2 sequences are SNHLY and FYNNEI. Trimming left V 6 bases short and J 0 bases short, with 9 bases between. CDR3 DNA sequence: TGTGCCAGCAGAGACTGGAGCTCCTATAATTCACCCCTCCACTTT. Translation gives CASRDWSSYNSPLHF.

V gene TRBV5-1 combines with J gene TRBJ1-2, with TRBD1 identical over 9 bases. There are 16 residues in the CDR3. The V and J ends lost 4 bases and 8 bases, in that order; junction bases with no gene match: 15. Germline lookup yields CDR1 SGHRS and CDR2 YFSETQ. The CDR3, as DNA: TGCGCCAGCAGCCCGGGACAGGGAGGGGTTTCTTTCGGCTACACCTTC. Encoded protein: CASSPGQGGVSFGYTF.

The chain couples TRBV5-6 to TRBJ2-5; TRBD1 matches 8 bases. The V gene end was trimmed by 5 bases and the J gene end by 7 bases; junction bases not matched to a gene: 10. The CDR3 is 14 amino acids. Germline-derived CDR1 and CDR2 are SGHDT and YYEEEE. Here the CDR3 DNA reads TGTGCCAGCAGATGGGACAGGACTGCTGCGACCCAGTACTTC. As protein: CASRWDRTAATQYF.

The chain has TRBV7-8 and TRBJ1-6, with 10 bases aligning to TRBD1. Trimming at V came to 0 bases and at J to 9 bases, leaving 5 bases not matched to a gene. Germline V gene sequence: CDR1 SGHVS, CDR2 FQNEAQ. The CDR3 loop spans 16 amino acids. CDR3 loop: CASSLAFRTGGSPLHF. CDR3 bases: TGTGCCAGCAGCTTAGCGTTCAGGACAGGGGGTTCACCCCTCCACTTT.

The CDR3 DNA reads as TGTGCCAGCACGGGACTTACAGAGACCCAGTACTTC. Residues: CASTGLTETQYF. The chain links TRBV12-3 or TRBV12-4 to TRBJ2-5, with D maybe TRBD2 (6 bases). CDR3 length: 12 residues. V was clipped by 7 bases and J by 4 bases, with 10 bases between them.

The chain links TRBV6-5 to TRBJ2-4; TRBD1 is a possible D gene (5 bases). The CDR3 sequence is 13 residues long. Trimming shortened V by 6 bases and J by 3 bases, and 9 bases separated the two germline ends. Per germline, CDR1 MNHEY and CDR2 SVGAGI. The CDR3 is CASRTDGKNIQYF. The DNA for the CDR3 is TGTGCCAGCAGGACAGATGGCAAAAACATTCAGTACTTC.

This chain joins TRBV30 and TRBJ1-2; D is unclear. V lost 0 bases to trimming and J lost 7 bases, with 9 bases between them. Germline lookup yields CDR1 GTSNPN and CDR2 SVGIG (reference sequence). CDR3 length: 12 amino acids. This chain's CDR3 is CAWSVRPGGYTF. Written as DNA, the CDR3 is TGTGCCTGGAGTGTAAGGCCGGGTGGCTACACCTTC.